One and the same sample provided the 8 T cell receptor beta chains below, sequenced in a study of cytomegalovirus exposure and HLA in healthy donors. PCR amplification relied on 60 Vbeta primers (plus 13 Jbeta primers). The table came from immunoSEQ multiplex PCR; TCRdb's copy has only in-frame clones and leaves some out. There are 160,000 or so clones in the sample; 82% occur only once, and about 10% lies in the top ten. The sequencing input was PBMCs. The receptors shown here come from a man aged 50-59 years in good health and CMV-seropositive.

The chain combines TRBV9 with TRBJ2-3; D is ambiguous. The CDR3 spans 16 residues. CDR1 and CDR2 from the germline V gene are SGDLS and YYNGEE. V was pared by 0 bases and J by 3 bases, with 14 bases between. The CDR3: CASSVARVTRTDTQYF. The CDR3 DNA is TGTGCCAGCAGCGTAGCCCGGGTTACGAGGACAGATACGCAGTATTTT.

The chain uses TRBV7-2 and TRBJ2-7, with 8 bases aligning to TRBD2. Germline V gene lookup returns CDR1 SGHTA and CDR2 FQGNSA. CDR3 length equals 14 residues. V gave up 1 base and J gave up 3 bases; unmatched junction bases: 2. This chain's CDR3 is CASSLVSGGYEQYF. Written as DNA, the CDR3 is TGTGCCAGCAGCTTAGTGAGCGGGGGCTACGAGCAGTACTTC. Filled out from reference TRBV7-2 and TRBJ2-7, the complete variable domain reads GAGVSQSPSNKVTEKGKDVELRCDPISGHTALYWYRQSLGQGLEFLIYFQGNSAPDKSGLPSDRFSAERTGGSVSTLTIQRTQQEDSAVYLCASSLVSGGYEQYFGPGTRLTVT.

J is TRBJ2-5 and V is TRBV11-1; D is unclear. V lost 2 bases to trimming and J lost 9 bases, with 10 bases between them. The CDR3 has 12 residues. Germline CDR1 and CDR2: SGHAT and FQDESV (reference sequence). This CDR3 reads CASSLLESAQYF. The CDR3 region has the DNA TGTGCCAGCAGCTTACTGGAGAGCGCCCAGTACTTC.

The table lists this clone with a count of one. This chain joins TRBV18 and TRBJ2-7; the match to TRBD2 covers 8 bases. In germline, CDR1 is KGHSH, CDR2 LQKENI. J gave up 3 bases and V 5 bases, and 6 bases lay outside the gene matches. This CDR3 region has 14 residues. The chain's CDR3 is CASSTGGGIYEQYF. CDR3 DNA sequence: TGTGCCAGCTCAACGGGCGGGGGGATCTACGAGCAGTACTTC.

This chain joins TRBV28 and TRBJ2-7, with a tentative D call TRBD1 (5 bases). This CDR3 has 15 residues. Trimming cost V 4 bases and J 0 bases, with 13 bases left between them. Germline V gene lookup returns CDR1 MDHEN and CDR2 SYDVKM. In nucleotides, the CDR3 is TGTGCCAGCAGTTCAGGGTTGCACAGCTCCTACGAGCAGTACTTC. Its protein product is CASSSGLHSSYEQYF.

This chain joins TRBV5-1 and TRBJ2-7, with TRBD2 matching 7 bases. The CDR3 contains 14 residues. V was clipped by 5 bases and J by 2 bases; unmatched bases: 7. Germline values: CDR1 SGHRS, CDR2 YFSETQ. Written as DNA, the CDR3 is TGCGCCAGCAGTAGACTAGCAGAACCCTACGAGCAGTACTTC. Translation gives CASSRLAEPYEQYF.

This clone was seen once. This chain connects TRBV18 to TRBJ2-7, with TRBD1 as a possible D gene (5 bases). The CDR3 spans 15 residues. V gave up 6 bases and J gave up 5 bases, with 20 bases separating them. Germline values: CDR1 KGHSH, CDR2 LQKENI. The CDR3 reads CASSPPRQGIHEQYF. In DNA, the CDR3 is TGTGCCAGCTCCCCTCCTCGGCAGGGCATCCACGAGCAGTACTTC. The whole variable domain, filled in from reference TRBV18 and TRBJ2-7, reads NAGVMQNPRHLVRRRGQEARLRCSPMKGHSHVYWYRQLPEEGLKFMVYLQKENIIDESGMPKERFSAEFPKEGPSILRIQQVVRGDSAAYFCASSPPRQGIHEQYFGPGTRLTVT.

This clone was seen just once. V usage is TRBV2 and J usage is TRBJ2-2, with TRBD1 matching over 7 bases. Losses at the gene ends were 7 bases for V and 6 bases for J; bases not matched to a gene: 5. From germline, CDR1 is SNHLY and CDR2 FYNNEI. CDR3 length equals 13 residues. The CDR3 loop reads CASTGQVSGELFF. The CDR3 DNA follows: TGTGCCAGCACCGGACAGGTTTCCGGGGAGCTGTTTTTT.